This TCR beta chain was recovered during a study of blood T cell repertoires in COVID-19. Across the whole study: The cDNA or gDNA used as material had been derived from T cells, B-cell-depleted T cells, or PBMCs.

This clone was seen only a few times. Germline loops: CDR1 SGHRS, CDR2 YFSETQ. The CDR3 has 14 residues. V was trimmed by 0 bases and J by 4 bases, leaving 10 bases between them. In the original processing: How many nucleated cells were present was estimated from reference gene primer amplification. Sequencing was performed with immunoSEQ multiplex PCR; in TCRdb, only in-frame clones are kept and a portion is missing. V and J calls and clone size are copied from that table; D and trimming were computed from the DNA. The data hold 130,000 to 150,000 clones, with about four fifths observed a single time.

V and J are TRBV5-1 and TRBJ1-2, with D perhaps matching TRBD1 (5 bases). Source material: peripheral blood. This clonotype was sampled from a human donor in a cohort sampled during active COVID-19. CDR3 residues: CASSLEGTTYGYTF. CDR3 nucleotides: TGCGCCAGCAGCTTGGAAGGGACTACCTATGGCTACACCTTC.